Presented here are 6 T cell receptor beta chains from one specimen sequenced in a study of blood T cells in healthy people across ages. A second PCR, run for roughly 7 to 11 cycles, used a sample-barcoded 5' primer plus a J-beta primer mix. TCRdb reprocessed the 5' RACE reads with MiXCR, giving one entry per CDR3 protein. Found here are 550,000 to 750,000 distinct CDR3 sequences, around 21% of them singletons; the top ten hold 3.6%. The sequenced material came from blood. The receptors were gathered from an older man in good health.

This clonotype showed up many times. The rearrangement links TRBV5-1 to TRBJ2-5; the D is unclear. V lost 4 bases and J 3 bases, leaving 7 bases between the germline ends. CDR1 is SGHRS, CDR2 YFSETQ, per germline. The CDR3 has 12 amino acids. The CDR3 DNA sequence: TGCGCCAGCAGCACATCAAAAGAGACCCAGTACTTC. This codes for CASSTSKETQYF.

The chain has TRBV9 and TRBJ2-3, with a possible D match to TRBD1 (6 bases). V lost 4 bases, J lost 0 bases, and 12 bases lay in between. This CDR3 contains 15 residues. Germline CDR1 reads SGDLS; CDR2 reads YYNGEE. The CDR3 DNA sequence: TGTGCCAGCAGCCCTCGACAGGAAAGCACAGATACGCAGTATTTT. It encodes CASSPRQESTDTQYF.

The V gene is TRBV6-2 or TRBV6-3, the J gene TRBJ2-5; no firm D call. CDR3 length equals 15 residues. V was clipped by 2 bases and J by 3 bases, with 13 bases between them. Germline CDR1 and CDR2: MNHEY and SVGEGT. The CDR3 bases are TGTGCCAGCAGTTACAATGACGCTAGGAAAGAGACCCAGTACTTC. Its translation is CASSYNDARKETQYF.

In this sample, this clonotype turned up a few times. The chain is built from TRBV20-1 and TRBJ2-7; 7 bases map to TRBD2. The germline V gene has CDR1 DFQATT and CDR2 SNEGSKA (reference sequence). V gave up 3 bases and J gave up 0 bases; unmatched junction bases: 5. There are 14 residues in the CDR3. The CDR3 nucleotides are TGCAGTGCTAGCCCTAGCGGTAGCTCCTACGAGCAGTACTTC. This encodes CSASPSGSSYEQYF.

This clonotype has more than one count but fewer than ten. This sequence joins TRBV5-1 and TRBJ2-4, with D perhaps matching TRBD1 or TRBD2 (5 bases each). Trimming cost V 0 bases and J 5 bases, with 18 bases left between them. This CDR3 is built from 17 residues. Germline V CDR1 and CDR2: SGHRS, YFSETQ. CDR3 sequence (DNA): TGCGCCAGCAGCTTGGCCTCTAAAATGAGGGGACAAAACATTCAGTACTTC. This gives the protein CASSLASKMRGQNIQYF.

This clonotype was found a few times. The CDR3 nucleotides are TGTGCCAGCAGTGTAGGACTAGCCGAATACGAGCAGTACTTC. This encodes CASSVGLAEYEQYF. The V and J genes are TRBV28 and TRBJ2-7, with TRBD2 identical over 8 bases. The germline V gene encodes CDR1 MDHEN and CDR2 SYDVKM. J was trimmed by 4 bases and V by 5 bases; bases with no gene match: 7. This CDR3 region has 14 residues.